The rows below give T cell receptor beta chains drawn from one sample of a study of cytomegalovirus exposure and HLA in healthy donors. Repertoires were generated with immunoSEQ multiplex PCR, while TCRdb's copy carries only in-frame clones and drops some. Counted here are about 80,000 clones, roughly two thirds occurring once; the ten biggest clones make up 6.9%. The sequenced sample consisted of PBMCs. All receptors come from a woman in her 50s in good health and CMV-seropositive. The CDR3 runs from the conserved cysteine through the conserved F or W. A D gene is named only where the DNA matches it firmly. Where a row states a size, it is once, few, many or the class of an expanded clone; other rows omit it.

J gene | V gene | clone size | D gene | CDR3 DNA | CDR3 protein
TRBJ1-6 | TRBV5-1 | - | - | TGCGCCAGCAGCTTGGGACGGGATAATTCACCCCTCCACTTT | CASSLGRDNSPLHF
TRBJ1-4 | TRBV25-1 | few | TRBD1 | TGTGCCAGCAGTGAATGGGGACAGGGTGAAAAACTGTTTTTT | CASSEWGQGEKLFF
TRBJ2-7 | TRBV9 | - | TRBD1 | TGTGCCAGCAGCGTAGGGGACAGTTACTCCTACGAGCAGTACTTC | CASSVGDSYSYEQYF
TRBJ2-5 | TRBV6-1 | - | TRBD2 | TGTGCCAGCAGTGAGCCACTAGCGGGGCGGGAAGAGACCCAGTACTTC | CASSEPLAGREETQYF
TRBJ2-1 | TRBV9 | - | TRBD1 | TGTGCCAGCAGCGTAGAAACAGGGGGCTTCAATGAGCAGTTCTTC | CASSVETGGFNEQFF
TRBJ1-1 | TRBV7-9 | - | - | TGTGCCAGCAGCTTTGCAGGGAACACTGAAGCTTTCTTT | CASSFAGNTEAFF
TRBJ2-1 | TRBV28 | - | - | TGTGCCAGCAGTGACGGGAATGAGCAGTTCTTC | CASSDGNEQFF
TRBJ2-3 | TRBV9 | few | - | TGTGCCAGCAGCGCCGGGGTTCACACAGATACGCAGTATTTT | CASSAGVHTDTQYF
TRBJ1-2 | TRBV5-1 | - | - | TGCGCCAGCAGCTTGGGTGTGGGGCTTAGCTATGGCTACACCTTC | CASSLGVGLSYGYTF
TRBJ1-1 | TRBV27 | few | - | TGTGCCAGCAGGGCGGGCCCGAACACTGAAGCTTTCTTT | CASRAGPNTEAFF
TRBJ2-2 | TRBV25-1 | - | - | TGTGCCAGCAGTGAATTGATTAGGGGCTACAACACCGGGGAGCTGTTTTTT | CASSELIRGYNTGELFF
TRBJ1-1 | TRBV6-5 | - | - | TGTGCCAGCAGAACGAATCGGGGGAACACTGAAGCTTTCTTT | CASRTNRGNTEAFF
TRBJ2-7 | TRBV25-1 | - | - | TGTGCCAGCACCAACTCACAGGGCTACGAGCAGTACTTC | CASTNSQGYEQYF
TRBJ2-1 | TRBV9 | - | - | TGTGCCAGCAGCCTACCCTCCCCCAATGAGCAGTTCTTC | CASSLPSPNEQFF
TRBJ2-7 | TRBV2 | - | - | TGTGCCAGCACTTCCGGCGGCATCCCCTACGAGCAGTACTTC | CASTSGGIPYEQYF
TRBJ1-6 | TRBV7-9 | - | - | TGTGCCAGCTTGGCGAGTACAGATGGTTCACCCCTCCACTTT | CASLASTDGSPLHF
TRBJ2-5 | TRBV7-9 | - | TRBD1 | TGTGCCAGCAGCTTAGGACAGGGAAGGTTGGAAGAGACCCAGTACTTC | CASSLGQGRLEETQYF
TRBJ2-6 | TRBV7-2 | few | TRBD1 | TGTGCCAGCAGCCCTGGACAGGGCTTCTCTGGGGCCAACGTCCTGACTTTC | CASSPGQGFSGANVLTF
TRBJ1-1 | TRBV28 | few | TRBD1 | TGTGCCAGCACCCCCATGCTAGGACAGGGAGACACTGAAGCTTTCTTT | CASTPMLGQGDTEAFF
TRBJ1-2 | TRBV5-1 | - | - | TGCGCCAGCAGCTTGGCCAGATTCTATGGCTACACCTTC | CASSLARFYGYTF
TRBJ2-3 | TRBV5-6 | - | TRBD2 | TGTGCCAGCAGCTCAACGGCGGGGGGGTTAGCTAACACAGATACGCAGTATTTT | CASSSTAGGLANTDTQYF
TRBJ1-3 | TRBV10-3 | - | - | TGTGCCATCAGTTACAGGGCTTTCGACTCTGGAAACACCATATATTTT | CAISYRAFDSGNTIYF
TRBJ1-1 | TRBV5-4 | - | - | TGTGCCAGCAGCTTGGATACAGGGAACACTGAAGCTTTCTTT | CASSLDTGNTEAFF
TRBJ2-3 | TRBV19 | - | - | TGTGCCAGTAGTATAGCGGGAAGAGATACGCAGTATTTT | CASSIAGRDTQYF
TRBJ1-2 | TRBV7-9 | - | TRBD1 | TGTGCCAGCAGCCTACCCGGGACAGCCGCTCTAAACTATGGCTACACCTTC | CASSLPGTAALNYGYTF
TRBJ2-1 | TRBV18 | - | TRBD2 | TGTGCCAGCTCACCATTCCTAGCGGGGGCTAAATACAATGAGCAGTTCTTC | CASSPFLAGAKYNEQFF
TRBJ1-4 | TRBV7-6 | - | TRBD1 | TGTGCCAGCAGCCGCAGAAGCGAGGGGGCGACTGTGAAACTGTTTTTT | CASSRRSEGATVKLFF
TRBJ2-2 | TRBV5-1 | - | TRBD1 | TGCGCCAGCAGCTCCTGGACAGGGTCCGGGGAGCTGTTTTTT | CASSSWTGSGELFF
TRBJ2-2 | TRBV9 | - | TRBD1 | TGTGCCAGCAGCGTCTCCCCAGGGGGATCGGAGCTGTTTTTT | CASSVSPGGSELFF
TRBJ1-1 | TRBV21-1 | - | - | TGTGCCAGCAGCAATTGGCGGGGGGCACGCACTGAAGCTTTCTTT | CASSNWRGARTEAFF
TRBJ1-5 | TRBV6-1 | - | - | TGTGCCAGCAGGCCACAGGATCAGCCCCAGCATTTT | CASRPQDQPQHF
TRBJ2-5 | TRBV30 | - | - | TGTGCCTGGAGTCCGGGACCTCTTGGGGGGGAGACCCAGTACTTC | CAWSPGPLGGETQYF
TRBJ1-5 | TRBV7-9 | - | TRBD1 | TGTGCCAGCAGCTTAGTTCCAGGGGGCGCAGGGCAGCCCCAGCATTTT | CASSLVPGGAGQPQHF
TRBJ1-1 | TRBV29-1 | once | TRBD1 | TGCAGCGTAGGACAGGGATCACATGAAGCTTTCTTT | CSVGQGSHEAFF
TRBJ1-1 | TRBV28 | - | - | TGTGCCAGCAGCACTAACAGGGTTCGGGCTTTCTTT | CASSTNRVRAFF
TRBJ2-7 | TRBV5-6 | - | - | TGTGCCAGCAGCTTGGGGCCTAGTTCCCACGAGCAGTACTTC | CASSLGPSSHEQYF
TRBJ2-3 | TRBV5-4 | - | - | TGTGCCAGCAGCTCGCCCGGGAGTTCCCCAGATACGCAGTATTTT | CASSSPGSSPDTQYF
TRBJ1-1 | TRBV14 | - | - | TGTGCCAGCAGCCACCCCGACTCAATGAACACTGAAGCTTTCTTT | CASSHPDSMNTEAFF
TRBJ1-2 | TRBV19 | - | - | TGTGCAACTGTCTGGAACTATGGCTACACCTTC | CATVWNYGYTF
TRBJ1-2 | TRBV28 | once | - | TGTGCCAGCAGACTCTCTTATGGCTACACCTTC | CASRLSYGYTF
TRBJ2-3 | TRBV10-1 | once | TRBD1 | TGCGCCAGCAGTGAGCAAGTGGGTGGACAGGGTTTGACAGATACGCAGTATTTT | CASSEQVGGQGLTDTQYF
TRBJ1-3 | TRBV4-1 | - | - | TGCGCCAGCAGTGGAGGGTCTGGAAACACCATATATTTT | CASSGGSGNTIYF
TRBJ1-5 | TRBV19 | once | TRBD1 | TGTGCCAGTAAGACAGGGCACCCCCCCGGAATAAGCAATCAGCCCCAGCATTTT | CASKTGHPPGISNQPQHF
TRBJ2-3 | TRBV7-3 | - | TRBD1 | TGTGCCAGCAGTCCCCAGGGGGCGGACACAGATACGCAGTATTTT | CASSPQGADTDTQYF